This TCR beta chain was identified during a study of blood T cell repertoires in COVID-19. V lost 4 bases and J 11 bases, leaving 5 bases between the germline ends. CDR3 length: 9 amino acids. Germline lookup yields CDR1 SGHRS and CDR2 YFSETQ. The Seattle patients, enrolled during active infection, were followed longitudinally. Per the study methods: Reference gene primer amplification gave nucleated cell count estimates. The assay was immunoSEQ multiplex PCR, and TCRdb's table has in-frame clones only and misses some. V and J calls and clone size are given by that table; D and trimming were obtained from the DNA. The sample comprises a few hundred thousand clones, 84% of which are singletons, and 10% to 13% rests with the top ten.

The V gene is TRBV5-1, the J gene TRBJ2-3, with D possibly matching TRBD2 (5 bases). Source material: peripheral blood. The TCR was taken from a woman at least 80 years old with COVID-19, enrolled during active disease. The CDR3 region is CASSEGQYF. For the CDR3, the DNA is TGCGCCAGCAGCGAGGGGCAGTATTTT.